The 10 T cell receptor beta chains listed next were all sequenced from one sample in a study of T cell repertoires in cytomegalovirus infection. These receptors lack a known antigen. One entry per CDR3 protein results from TCRdb running MiXCR on the reads. This sample carries 350,000 to 400,000 distinct CDR3 sequences, about 35% of them seen once, and the ten largest clones take roughly 14%. The input for sequencing was cultured PBMCs, taken from culture after CMV antigen stimulation. These receptors were obtained from a human donor in good health (CMV status not recorded). Some clones in this sample may be carry-over from other donors' samples.

This clonotype was counted a few times. J is TRBJ2-7 and V is TRBV5-4; D is unclear. Per germline, CDR1 SGHNT and CDR2 YYREEE (reference sequence). The CDR3 loop spans 13 amino acids. With 9 bases removed from V and 3 bases from J, the gap between germline ends came to 16 bases. CDR3 sequence: CATKDGNYYEQYF. In DNA, the CDR3 is TGTGCCACCAAGGATGGGAACTACTACGAGCAGTACTTC.

This clonotype was seen a few times. V and J are TRBV6-1 and TRBJ2-5, with D maybe TRBD1 (5 bases). Trimming left V 6 bases short and J 0 bases short, with 14 bases between. In germline, CDR1 is MNHNS, CDR2 SASEGT. The CDR3 length is 15 residues. The CDR3 nucleotides read TGTGCCAGCAGACAGGCCAGTTCCAACCAAGAGACCCAGTACTTC. Translated, it gives CASRQASSNQETQYF.

A few counts support this clonotype. This chain joins TRBV7-9 and TRBJ1-4, with TRBD1 identical over 7 bases. V lost 5 bases to trimming and J lost 4 bases; unmatched junction nucleotides: 16. CDR1 is SEHNR and CDR2 is FQNEAQ in the germline V gene (reference sequence). The CDR3 is 18 residues long. CDR3 sequence: CASSPPRGQTADNEKLFF. In DNA, the CDR3 is TGTGCCAGCAGCCCCCCTAGGGGACAGACAGCCGATAATGAAAAACTGTTTTTT. The full variable domain, its missing parts supplied by reference TRBV7-9 and TRBJ1-4, is DTGVSQNPRHKITKRGQNVTFRCDPISEHNRLYWYRQTLGQGPEFLTYFQNEAQLEKSRLLSDRFSAERPKGSFSTLEIQRTEQGDSAMYLCASSPPRGQTADNEKLFFGSGTQLSVL.

The table lists this clonotype with a few counts. This chain connects TRBV7-2 to TRBJ1-5, with D unclear. Trimming pared 1 base from V and 4 bases from J, leaving 8 bases between. Germline CDR1 and CDR2: SGHTA and FQGNSA. CDR3 length: 14 residues. In DNA, the CDR3 is TGTGCCAGCAGCTTAGATGTCTTAAATCAGCCCCAGCATTTT. It yields the protein CASSLDVLNQPQHF.

The V and J genes are TRBV19 and TRBJ1-4; tentatively, D is TRBD1 (6 bases). The germline V gene encodes CDR1 LNHDA and CDR2 SQIVND (reference sequence). The V end lost 3 bases, the J end lost 4 bases, and 12 bases lay between the germline ends. This CDR3 spans 15 amino acids. The CDR3 protein is CASSMRQGFNEKLFF. CDR3 coding DNA: TGTGCCAGTAGTATGAGGCAGGGGTTTAATGAAAAACTGTTTTTT.

CDR3 in DNA: TGTGCCAGCAGATTCCCGGGACAGGGACGAGTCCTGACTTTC. Amino acid sequence: CASRFPGQGRVLTF. The chain combines TRBV12-3 or TRBV12-4 with TRBJ2-6, with 9 bases identical to TRBD1. The CDR3 consists of 14 residues. With 6 bases clipped from V and 13 bases from J, the junction kept 10 bases outside the gene matches.

This clonotype was detected many times. The chain links TRBV7-9 to TRBJ2-4, with TRBD2 matching over 7 bases. Germline CDR1 reads SEHNR; CDR2 reads FQNEAQ (reference sequence). The junction had 23 bases not matched to a gene; V was cut back by 3 bases and J by 0 bases. The CDR3 length is 22 residues. This CDR3 reads CASSFAHPGLNVALLAKNIQYF. CDR3 DNA sequence: TGTGCCAGCAGCTTCGCGCATCCGGGACTAAACGTAGCCCTTCTAGCCAAAAACATTCAGTACTTC.

This clonotype was counted between two and nine times. The CDR3 coding sequence is TGTGCCAGCAGTCCCGCCGGGACAGGGGGCACAAAAAAACTGTTTTTT. This codes for CASSPAGTGGTKKLFF. This rearrangement joins TRBV7-2 to TRBJ1-4; 12 bases are shared with TRBD1. V lost 6 bases to trimming and J lost 9 bases; unmatched junction nucleotides: 11. CDR1 is SGHTA, CDR2 FQGNSA, per germline. This CDR3 region has 16 residues.

V is TRBV7-6 and J is TRBJ2-2, with 9 bases identical to TRBD1. The V gene end was trimmed by 3 bases and the J gene end by 1 base; junction bases not matched to a gene: 6. Germline CDR1 and CDR2: SGHVS and FNYEAQ. The CDR3 covers 17 residues. CDR3 DNA sequence: TGTGCCAGCAGCTTTGGTTCGGGACAGGGGAACACCGGGGAGCTGTTTTTT. Amino acid sequence: CASSFGSGQGNTGELFF.

The chain joins TRBV10-1 to TRBJ2-1; 8 nucleotides align to TRBD1. CDR1 and CDR2 from the germline V gene are WNHNN and SYGVQD (reference sequence). The CDR3 has 13 amino acids. V shed 7 bases and J 8 bases; nucleotides not matched to a gene: 7. In DNA form, the CDR3 reads TGCGCCAGCAAAGGACAGGGAGGTGATGAGCAGTTCTTC. Amino acid sequence: CASKGQGGDEQFF.